The 11 T cell receptor beta chains in this list originate from one sample, sequenced in a study of CD8 T cells in ankylosing spondylitis. From the 5' RACE reads, TCRdb called clonotypes with MiXCR, one entry per CDR3 protein. The sample consists of tens of thousands of distinct CDR3 sequences, around 2.9% of them appearing once. The material sequenced was blood, either unsorted or a sorted T cell fraction (not recorded which). Every receptor here comes from a male donor with ankylosing spondylitis or in good health (not recorded which).

This clonotype was observed many times. J is TRBJ2-2 and V is TRBV9; 7 nucleotides line up with TRBD2. CDR1 and CDR2 from the germline V gene are SGDLS and YYNGEE. V lost 0 bases, J lost 5 bases, and 4 bases stayed unmatched. The CDR3 is made up of 15 amino acids. The CDR3 DNA is TGTGCCAGCAGCGTAGTAACGGGAGGAACCGGGGAGCTGTTTTTT. Translating it yields CASSVVTGGTGELFF.

Comments on this clonotype: With a much larger clone just one base away, this may be a read error. The genes are TRBV9 and TRBJ2-1, with a tentative D call TRBD1 (6 bases). Germline-derived CDR1 and CDR2 are SGDLS and YYNGEE. V gave up 4 bases and J gave up 8 bases, with 19 bases separating them. The CDR3 sequence is 15 residues long. The CDR3 here is CASSLGGREIDEQFF. CDR3 DNA sequence: TGTGCCAGCAGCCTTGGGGGCCGAGAGATAGATGAGCAGTTCTTC.

This clonotype was counted ten times or more. The chain combines TRBV9 with TRBJ1-4, with 8 bases matching TRBD1. CDR3 size: 15 residues. V lost 3 bases, J lost 5 bases, and 6 bases stayed unmatched. CDR1 SGDLS and CDR2 YYNGEE come from the germline V gene. The CDR3: CASSAAGGLNEKLFF. The CDR3 DNA is TGTGCCAGCAGCGCCGCAGGGGGCCTAAATGAAAAACTGTTTTTT. The full variable domain, rest sourced from reference TRBV9 and TRBJ1-4, is DSGVTQTPKHLITATGQRVTLRCSPRSGDLSVYWYQQSLDQGLQFLIQYYNGEERAKGNILERFSAQQFPDLHSELNLSSLELGDSALYFCASSAAGGLNEKLFFGSGTQLSVL.

This clonotype appeared many times. The rearrangement links TRBV9 to TRBJ2-3, with D unresolved. Trimming pared 0 bases from V and 4 bases from J, leaving 9 bases between. Germline V gene lookup returns CDR1 SGDLS and CDR2 YYNGEE. The CDR3 runs 14 residues. Written as DNA, the CDR3 is TGTGCCAGCAGCGTAGTCCTGGGTGCAGATACGCAGTATTTT. Amino acids: CASSVVLGADTQYF.

This clonotype showed up many times. The chain combines TRBV9 with TRBJ1-2; no firm D call. Trimming left V 3 bases short and J 2 bases short, with 14 bases between. The CDR3 loop spans 15 amino acids. In germline, CDR1 is SGDLS, CDR2 YYNGEE. The CDR3 coding sequence is TGTGCCAGCAGCGCCGAGGCGGGAGAAAACTATGGCTACACCTTC. This translates into CASSAEAGENYGYTF.

At least ten counts were recorded for this clonotype. The chain uses TRBV9 and TRBJ1-3, with TRBD1 as a possible D gene (5 bases). V gave up 6 bases and J gave up 7 bases, with 17 bases separating them. The germline gives CDR1 SGDLS, CDR2 YYNGEE. This CDR3 has 14 amino acids. CDR3 nucleotide sequence: TGTGCCAGCACCGGGGGTATCTCGGGGAACACCATATATTTT. Translation: CASTGGISGNTIYF. The full variable domain, its missing parts supplied by reference TRBV9 and TRBJ1-3, is DSGVTQTPKHLITATGQRVTLRCSPRSGDLSVYWYQQSLDQGLQFLIQYYNGEERAKGNILERFSAQQFPDLHSELNLSSLELGDSALYFCASTGGISGNTIYFGEGSWLTVV.

This clonotype was seen ten or more times. The J gene is TRBJ1-3, the V gene TRBV9; D unclear. Trimming took off 2 bases at V and 0 bases at J, with 6 bases between the two ends. Germline V lookup: CDR1 SGDLS, CDR2 YYNGEE. CDR3 length: 14 amino acids. CDR3 sequence reads: CASSVEISGNTIYF. The CDR3 DNA sequence: TGTGCCAGCAGCGTCGAAATCTCTGGAAACACCATATATTTT. The full variable domain, with the rest looked up from reference TRBV9 and TRBJ1-3, is DSGVTQTPKHLITATGQRVTLRCSPRSGDLSVYWYQQSLDQGLQFLIQYYNGEERAKGNILERFSAQQFPDLHSELNLSSLELGDSALYFCASSVEISGNTIYFGEGSWLTVV.

This clonotype occurred many times. The chain combines TRBV9 with TRBJ1-3, with D maybe TRBD1 (5 bases). Trimming left V 4 bases short and J 4 bases short, with 18 bases between. Germline V gives CDR1 SGDLS, CDR2 YYNGEE. The CDR3 extends over 16 amino acids. CDR3 in DNA: TGTGCCAGCAGCAATGTTAACAGGTTGGGAGGAAACACCATATATTTT. Its protein is CASSNVNRLGGNTIYF.

This clonotype showed up many times. The chain is built from TRBV9 and TRBJ2-1; 10 nucleotides match TRBD2. V shed 2 bases and J 7 bases; nucleotides not matched to a gene: 0. Germline V gives CDR1 SGDLS, CDR2 YYNGEE. CDR3 length equals 13 residues. This CDR3 is CASSVTSGNEQFF. CDR3 coding DNA: TGTGCCAGCAGCGTGACTAGCGGGAATGAGCAGTTCTTC.

This clonotype has a handful of counts. The V and J genes are TRBV9 and TRBJ2-1; 11 bases are a match to TRBD2. V lost 4 bases to trimming and J lost 6 bases; unmatched junction nucleotides: 3. The CDR3 has 14 amino acids. CDR1 SGDLS and CDR2 YYNGEE come from the germline V gene. In DNA, the CDR3 is TGTGCCAGCAGCCTTGGGACTAGCGGCAATGAGCAGTTCTTC. It translates to CASSLGTSGNEQFF.

This clonotype was observed many times. The chain uses TRBV9 and TRBJ2-3; the D gene could be TRBD1 or TRBD2 (5 bases each). This CDR3 comprises 15 residues. The V end was cut by 0 bases, the J end by 2 bases, with 10 bases between. The germline CDR1 and CDR2 sequences are SGDLS and YYNGEE. CDR3 protein: CASSVGGTYTDTQYF. The CDR3 coding sequence is TGTGCCAGCAGCGTAGGGGGGACCTACACAGATACGCAGTATTTT.